The 2 T cell receptor beta chains below were found in one sample sequenced in a study of blood T cell repertoires in COVID-19. Only in-frame clones appear in the TCRdb table, and some are missing; sequencing was by immunoSEQ multiplex PCR. The table lists tens of thousands of clones, approximately 85% of them singletons, with 5.1% in the top ten. Sequencing input: peripheral blood. These receptors all stem from a human donor in a cohort sampled during active COVID-19.

This chain connects TRBV4-1 to TRBJ2-1, with 11 positions matching TRBD2. CDR1 and CDR2 from the germline V gene are MGHRA and YSYEKL. The CDR3 runs 15 residues. The J segment lost 8 bases and the V segment lost 10 bases, leaving 13 bases of the junction unmatched. CDR3 bases: TGCGCCACCCCACTAGCGGGAGTTATTTGGGATGAGCAGTTCTTC. This codes for CATPLAGVIWDEQFF.

V gene TRBV6-5 combines with J gene TRBJ1-1, with 11 bases identical to TRBD1. The CDR3 sequence is 15 residues long. J lost 3 bases, V lost 7 bases, and 7 bases had no gene match. CDR1 MNHEY and CDR2 SVGAGI come from the germline V gene. CDR3 residues: CASNHGQGADTEAFF. The DNA of the CDR3 is TGTGCCAGCAACCACGGACAGGGGGCTGACACTGAAGCTTTCTTT.